Included here is one T cell receptor beta chain sequence, with context. CDR3 length equals 16 residues. From germline, CDR1 is SGDLS and CDR2 YYNGEE. The trim removed 3 bases at V and 6 bases at J, leaving 9 bases unmatched. Only in-frame clones appear in the TCRdb table, and some are missing; sequencing was by immunoSEQ multiplex PCR. The profile shows some 300,000 clones, over 75% of them singletons. This sample was taken from a study of blood T cell repertoires in COVID-19. Background on the study: Sample material is recorded as cDNA or gDNA derived from T cells, B-cell-depleted T cells, or PBMCs.

The TCR sequence derives from a woman aged 30 to 39 who had recovered from COVID-19. The chain recombines TRBV9 with TRBJ1-2, with 12 bases aligning to TRBD1. Source material: PBMCs or T cells enriched from blood (not recorded which). The CDR3 spells CASSARDRGRQDGYTF. The CDR3 nucleotides read TGTGCCAGCAGCGCCCGGGACAGGGGGCGCCAGGATGGCTACACCTTC.